This T cell receptor (beta chain) was identified during a study of PD-1 blockade in classical Hodgkin lymphoma. Study-level results: Baseline TCR diversity was reportedly lower in newly diagnosed patients than healthy donors. Exclusion removed patients who began nivolumab under 1 year after ASCT. Patients who responded completely had about the same baseline diversity as newly diagnosed patients. At C4D1, TCR diversity had climbed significantly for CD4+ cells, though not for CD8+ cells.

The CDR3 sequence is 12 residues long. V lost 1 base and J lost 3, with 4 bases in between. Germline CDR1 PRHDT, CDR2 FYEKMQ (reference sequence). As regards this clone: Its antigen is currently unknown.

Only in-frame clones appear in the TCRdb table, and some are missing; sequencing was by immunoSEQ multiplex PCR. Among tens of thousands of clones listed, about 92% were seen once. Brentuximab vedotin exposure varied, and every patient relapsed after autologous stem cell transplantation. The sample here was peripheral blood mononuclear cells (PBMCs), taken at baseline. This TCR was sampled from a human donor with classical Hodgkin lymphoma. The V call is TRBV13, the J call TRBJ2-7; D uncertain. DNA for the CDR3: TGTGCCAGCAGCTTAGACAGCTACGAGCAGTACTTC. Its translation is CASSLDSYEQYF.